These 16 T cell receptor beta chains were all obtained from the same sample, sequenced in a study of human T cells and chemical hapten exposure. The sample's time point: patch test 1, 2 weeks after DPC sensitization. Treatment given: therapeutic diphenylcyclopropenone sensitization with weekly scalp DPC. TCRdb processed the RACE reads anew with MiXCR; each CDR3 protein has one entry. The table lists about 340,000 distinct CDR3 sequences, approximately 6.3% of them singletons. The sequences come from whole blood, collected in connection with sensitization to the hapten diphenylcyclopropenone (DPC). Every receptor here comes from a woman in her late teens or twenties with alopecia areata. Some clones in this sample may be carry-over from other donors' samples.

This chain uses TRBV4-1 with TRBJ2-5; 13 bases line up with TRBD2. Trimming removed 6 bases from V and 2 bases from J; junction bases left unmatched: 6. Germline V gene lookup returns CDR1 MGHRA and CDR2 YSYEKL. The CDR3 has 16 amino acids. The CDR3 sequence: CASSPGTSGVQETQYF. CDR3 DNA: TGCGCCAGCAGTCCGGGGACTAGCGGGGTACAAGAGACCCAGTACTTC.

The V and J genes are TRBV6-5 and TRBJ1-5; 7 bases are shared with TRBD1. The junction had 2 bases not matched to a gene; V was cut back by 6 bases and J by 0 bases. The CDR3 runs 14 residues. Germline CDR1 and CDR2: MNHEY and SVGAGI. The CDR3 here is CASRQGYSNQPQHF. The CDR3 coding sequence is TGTGCCAGCAGACAGGGGTATAGCAATCAGCCCCAGCATTTT.

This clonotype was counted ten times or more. CDR3 region: CASSHPVGEQRNEQFF. The CDR3 DNA reads TGTGCCAGCAGCCACCCTGTGGGGGAACAACGCAATGAGCAGTTCTTC. V gene TRBV28 combines with J gene TRBJ2-1; either TRBD1 or TRBD2 may supply D (5 bases each). The length of the CDR3 is 16 residues. Trimming removed 6 bases from V and 6 bases from J, with 21 bases in between. CDR1 and CDR2 (germline): MDHEN, SYDVKM.

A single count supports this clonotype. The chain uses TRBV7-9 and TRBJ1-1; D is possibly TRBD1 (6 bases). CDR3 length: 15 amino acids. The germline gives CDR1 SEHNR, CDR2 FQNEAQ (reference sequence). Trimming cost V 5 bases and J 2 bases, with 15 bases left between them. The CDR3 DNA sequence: TGTGCCAGCAGCCCTACAGGGAATTTCAACACTGAAGCTTTCTTT. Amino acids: CASSPTGNFNTEAFF.

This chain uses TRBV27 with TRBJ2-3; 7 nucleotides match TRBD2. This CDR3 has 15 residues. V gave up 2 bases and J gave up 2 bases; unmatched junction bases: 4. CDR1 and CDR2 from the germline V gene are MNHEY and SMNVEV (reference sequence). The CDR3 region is CASSLGGDYTDTQYF. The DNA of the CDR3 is TGTGCCAGCAGTTTAGGGGGGGACTACACAGATACGCAGTATTTT.

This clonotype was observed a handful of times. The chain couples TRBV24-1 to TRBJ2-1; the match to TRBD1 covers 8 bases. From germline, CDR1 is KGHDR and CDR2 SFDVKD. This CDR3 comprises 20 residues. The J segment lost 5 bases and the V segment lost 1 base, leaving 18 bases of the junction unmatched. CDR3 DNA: TGTGCCACCAGTGATTTCCGTCGACAGGGGACCCTCGGTGAGGACAATGAGCAGTTCTTC. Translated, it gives CATSDFRRQGTLGEDNEQFF.

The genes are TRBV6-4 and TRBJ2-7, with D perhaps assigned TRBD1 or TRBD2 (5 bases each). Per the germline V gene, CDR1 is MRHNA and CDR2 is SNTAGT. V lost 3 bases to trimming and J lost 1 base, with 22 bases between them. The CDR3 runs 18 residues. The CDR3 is CASSEVLGRDLPSYEQYF. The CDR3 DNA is TGTGCCAGCAGTGAGGTATTGGGCCGGGACCTACCGTCCTACGAGCAGTACTTC.

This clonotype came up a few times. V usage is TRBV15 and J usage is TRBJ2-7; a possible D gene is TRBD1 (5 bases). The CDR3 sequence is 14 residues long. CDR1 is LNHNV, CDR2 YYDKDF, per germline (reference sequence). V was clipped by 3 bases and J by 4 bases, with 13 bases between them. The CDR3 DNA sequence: TGTGCCACCAGCAGCCGAGGAACAGGATACGAGCAGTACTTC. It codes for CATSSRGTGYEQYF.

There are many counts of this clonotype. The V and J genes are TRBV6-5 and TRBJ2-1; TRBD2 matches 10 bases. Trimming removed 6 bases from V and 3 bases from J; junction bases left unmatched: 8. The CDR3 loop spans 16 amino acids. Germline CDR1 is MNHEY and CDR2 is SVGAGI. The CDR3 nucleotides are TGTGCCAGCAGCCCCGTAGCGGGGGGTTACTACAATGAGCAGTTCTTC. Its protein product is CASSPVAGGYYNEQFF.

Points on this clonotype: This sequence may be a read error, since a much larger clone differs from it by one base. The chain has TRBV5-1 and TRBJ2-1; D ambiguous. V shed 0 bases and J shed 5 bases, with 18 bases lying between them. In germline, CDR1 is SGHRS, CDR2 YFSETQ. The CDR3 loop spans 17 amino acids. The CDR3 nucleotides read TGCGCCAGCAGCTTGGCCGAAAGGTCGATGGCTGACAATGAGCAGTTCTTC. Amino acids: CASSLAERSMADNEQFF. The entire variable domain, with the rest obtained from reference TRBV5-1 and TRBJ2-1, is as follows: KAGVTQTPRYLIKTRGQQVTLSCSPISGHRSVSWYQQTPGQGLQFLFEYFSETQRNKGNFPGRFSGRQFSNSRSEMNVSTLELGDSALYLCASSLAERSMADNEQFFGPGTRLTVL.

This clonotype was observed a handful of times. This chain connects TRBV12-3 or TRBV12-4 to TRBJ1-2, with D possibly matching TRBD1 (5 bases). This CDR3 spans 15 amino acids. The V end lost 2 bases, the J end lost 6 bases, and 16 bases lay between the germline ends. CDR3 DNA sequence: TGTGCCAGCAGTTTAACGCCCGTTGGGGGGAATGGCTACACCTTC. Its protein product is CASSLTPVGGNGYTF.

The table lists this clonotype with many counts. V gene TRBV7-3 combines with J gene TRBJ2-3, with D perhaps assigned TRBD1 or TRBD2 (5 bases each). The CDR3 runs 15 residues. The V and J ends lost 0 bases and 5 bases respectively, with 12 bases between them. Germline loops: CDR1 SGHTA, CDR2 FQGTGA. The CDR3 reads CASSLTGGRGDTQYF. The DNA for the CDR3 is TGTGCCAGCAGCTTAACTGGGGGTAGGGGAGATACGCAGTATTTT.

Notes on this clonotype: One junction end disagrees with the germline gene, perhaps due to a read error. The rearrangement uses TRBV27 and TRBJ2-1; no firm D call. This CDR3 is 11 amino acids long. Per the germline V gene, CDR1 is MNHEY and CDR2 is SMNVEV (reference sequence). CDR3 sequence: CASSARAYTIF. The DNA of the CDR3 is TGTGCCAGCAGTGCCCGGGCCTATACTATCTTC.

Here the CDR3 DNA reads TGCGCCAGCAGCCAGACAGGGGATCGCAGTCAGCCCCAGCATTTT. It encodes CASSQTGDRSQPQHF. This chain connects TRBV5-1 to TRBJ1-5; 8 bases fit TRBD1. Germline CDR1 is SGHRS and CDR2 is YFSETQ. J gave up 6 bases and V 4 bases, and 9 bases lay outside the gene matches. This CDR3 has 15 amino acids.

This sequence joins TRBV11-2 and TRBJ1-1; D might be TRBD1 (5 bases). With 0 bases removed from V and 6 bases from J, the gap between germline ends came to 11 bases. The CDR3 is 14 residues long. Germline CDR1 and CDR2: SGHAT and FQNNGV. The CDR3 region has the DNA TGTGCCAGCAGCTTAGATTGGGGGAGCGCTGAAGCTTTCTTT. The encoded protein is CASSLDWGSAEAFF.

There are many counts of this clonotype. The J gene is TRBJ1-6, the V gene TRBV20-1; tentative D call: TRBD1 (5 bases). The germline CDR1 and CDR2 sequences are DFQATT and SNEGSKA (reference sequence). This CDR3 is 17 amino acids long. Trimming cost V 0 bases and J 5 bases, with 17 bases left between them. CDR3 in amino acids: CSARDAVEGADNSPLHF. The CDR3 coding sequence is TGCAGTGCTAGAGATGCAGTGGAAGGGGCGGATAATTCACCCCTCCACTTT.